Sequencing of this TCR beta chain was carried out in a study of spatial heterogeneity in lung cancer. Trimming removed 3 bases from V and 5 bases from J; junction bases left unmatched: 4. This CDR3 spans 14 amino acids. Germline V CDR1 and CDR2: SGHRS, YFSETQ. Remarks on this clonotype: The antigen remains undetermined.

Findings of the study overall: Blood showed ubiquitous tumor TCRs more often at resection than at routine follow-up.

Individually, TCR cDNA molecules were each labelled with a unique molecular identifier. Each CDR3 protein is one row after TCRdb ran MiXCR on the 5' RACE reads. In the table there are around 37,000 distinct CDR3 sequences, about 7% of which are singletons. Documented time point: sample taken at primary tumor resection. Frozen PBMC, nontumor lung or tumor provided whole RNA, which was sequenced unsorted. This clonotype was obtained from a female donor with early-stage non-small cell lung cancer. The sequences come from PBMCs, collected at surgery. The rearrangement uses TRBV5-1 and TRBJ1-1; TRBD1 matches 10 bases. The DNA for the CDR3 is TGCGCCAGCAGCTGGGACAGGGGAGAAACTGAAGCTTTCTTT. It specifies CASSWDRGETEAFF. Based on the CDR3 plus reference TRBV5-1 and TRBJ1-1, the full variable domain is KAGVTQTPRYLIKTRGQQVTLSCSPISGHRSVSWYQQTPGQGLQFLFEYFSETQRNKGNFPGRFSGRQFSNSRSEMNVSTLELGDSALYLCASSWDRGETEAFFGQGTRLTVV.